Below, one T cell receptor beta chain is given with its context. The CDR3 consists of 16 residues. J lost 8 bases, V lost 6 bases, and 10 bases had no gene match. Germline V CDR1 and CDR2: LNHDA, SQIVND (reference sequence). The entry originates in a study of blood T cell repertoires in COVID-19. Turning to the study itself: T cells, B-cell-depleted T cells, or PBMCs provided the cDNA or gDNA that served as material.

TCRdb's copy holds only in-frame clones and misses some; the assay was immunoSEQ multiplex PCR. The profile shows about 140,000 clones, almost 80% of them singletons. Ages ranged from roughly 18 to 100 years, with residence in approximately 25 US areas. Participants' own reports of clinical history determined their cohort assignment. The chain links TRBV19 to TRBJ1-6, with 10 bases fitting TRBD1. The specimen sequenced was PBMCs or T cells enriched from blood (not recorded which). The sequence came from a woman aged 45-59 years who had recovered from COVID-19. The CDR3 loop reads CASSLRDRGIDSPLHF. CDR3 nucleotides: TGTGCCAGTAGCCTCCGGGACAGGGGTATTGATTCACCCCTCCACTTT.